Each of the 21 T cell receptor beta chains below was sequenced from the same sample in a study of T cell repertoires in cytomegalovirus infection. Each CDR3 protein gets one entry after TCRdb re-called the reads with MiXCR. The table records 140,000 to 150,000 distinct CDR3 sequences, around 32% of them present only once. For these receptors, no antigen is known. Sequences were derived from CD8+ T cells from cultured PBMCs, sampled from culture after CMV antigen stimulation. The receptors originated from a human donor in good health (CMV status not recorded). Some clones in this sample may be carry-over from other donors' samples.

The chain couples TRBV13 to TRBJ2-7; D gene ambiguous. CDR1 is PRHDT, CDR2 FYEKMQ, per germline (reference sequence). The ends were cut back, 3 bases at V and 5 bases at J, with 11 bases in the middle. This CDR3 has 13 residues. As DNA, the CDR3 is TGTGCCAGCAGCTTGACCGGGTGGGACGAGCAGTACTTC. Translated, it gives CASSLTGWDEQYF.

This clonotype was found a few times. The V gene is TRBV7-8, the J gene TRBJ2-1, with a possible D match to TRBD2 (5 bases). The CDR3 contains 12 residues. Germline CDR1 is SGHVS and CDR2 is FQNEAQ. V was cut by 1 base and J by 11 bases, with 9 bases left in between. The CDR3 DNA reads as TGTGCCAGCAGCTTAGAGCCGGGAAAGCAGTTCTTC. This sequence encodes CASSLEPGKQFF.

A few counts support this clonotype. V and J are TRBV11-2 and TRBJ1-2; D gene unclear. The CDR3 is 15 amino acids. V was shortened by 2 bases and J by 2 bases, with 12 bases between the two germline ends. Germline lookup yields CDR1 SGHAT and CDR2 FQNNGV. CDR3 nucleotides: TGTGCCAGCAGCTTATATTGGGAACAGAACTATGGCTACACCTTC. Its translation is CASSLYWEQNYGYTF.

The chain employs TRBV11-2 and TRBJ2-2, with 11 bases matching TRBD2. Germline V gene sequence: CDR1 SGHAT, CDR2 FQNNGV. There are 14 residues in the CDR3. Germline trimming cut 9 bases from V and 4 bases from J; bases unmatched to any gene: 4. CDR3 amino acids: CASLLAGGTGELFF. The CDR3 DNA sequence: TGTGCCAGTCTTCTAGCGGGGGGCACCGGGGAGCTGTTTTTT.

This clonotype was recorded only once. An end of the junction differs from the germline gene, which may be a read error. The chain carries TRBV13 and TRBJ2-2; D not resolved. Germline values: CDR1 PRHDT, CDR2 FYEKMQ (reference sequence). CDR3 size: 12 residues. The CDR3 loop is CASSLNTVELFF. The DNA of the CDR3 is TGTGCCAGCAGCTTAAACACCGTGGAGCTGTTTTTT.

This clonotype was picked up many times. The rearrangement joins TRBV13 to TRBJ2-7; 11 bases agree with TRBD2. From germline, CDR1 is PRHDT and CDR2 FYEKMQ (reference sequence). The CDR3 contains 17 residues. Trimming cost V 3 bases and J 2 bases; bases outside gene matches: 9. DNA of the CDR3: TGTGCCAGCAGCTTCCGCCTAGCGGGGGGCTCCACCTACGAGCAGTACTTC. Its translation: CASSFRLAGGSTYEQYF.

Comments on this clonotype: At one of its ends the junction is not consistent with the germline gene, which may arise from a read error. The chain carries TRBV7-7 and TRBJ2-5, with 7 positions matching TRBD1. The germline CDR1 and CDR2 sequences are SSHAT and FNYEAQ (reference sequence). The CDR3 loop spans 16 amino acids. CDR3: CASRLASTGLQETQYF. The CDR3, as DNA: TGTGCCAGCAGATTAGCGTCGACAGGGCTCCAAGAGACCCAGTACTTC.

The rearrangement links TRBV11-3 to TRBJ2-7; D gene ambiguous. The CDR3 covers 15 residues. From germline, CDR1 is SGHNT and CDR2 YENEEA. V dropped 1 base and J dropped 2 bases, with 12 bases sitting between them. This CDR3 reads CASSLGRQLPYEQYF. CDR3 in DNA: TGTGCCAGCAGCTTAGGGCGTCAGTTACCCTACGAGCAGTACTTC.

The gene calls are TRBV15 and TRBJ2-1; unclear D gene. CDR1 is LNHNV and CDR2 is YYDKDF in the germline V gene (reference sequence). Trimming removed 5 bases from V and 0 bases from J, with 17 bases in between. This CDR3 contains 17 residues. CDR3 residues: CATSGASDGSSYNEQFF. CDR3 in DNA: TGTGCCACCAGCGGCGCCTCGGACGGTAGCTCCTACAATGAGCAGTTCTTC.

This clonotype has a handful of counts. The J gene is TRBJ1-5, the V gene TRBV12-3 or TRBV12-4, with 10 bases that match TRBD1. This CDR3 region has 14 residues. Germline trimming cut 4 bases from V and 5 bases from J; bases unmatched to any gene: 2. CDR3 nucleotides: TGTGCCAGCAGTTGGACAGGGGGTGATCAGCCCCAGCATTTT. It specifies CASSWTGGDQPQHF.

This clonotype was picked up one time. The rearrangement links TRBV7-4 to TRBJ1-2, with TRBD1 matching over 12 bases. Germline-derived CDR1 and CDR2 are SGHVT and SQSDAQ. The CDR3 length is 14 residues. V shed 6 bases, J shed 8 bases, and the junction held 7 bases outside the gene matches. CDR3 in amino acids: CASRPGQGARGYTF. Here the CDR3 DNA reads TGTGCCAGCAGACCGGGACAGGGGGCGCGGGGCTACACCTTC.

Points on this clonotype: Mismatch with germline at one junction end may stem from a read error. The V gene is TRBV10-3, the J gene TRBJ2-3; D is uncertain. The CDR3 loop spans 13 amino acids. Germline V gene data show CDR1 as ENHRY and CDR2 as SYGVKD. In DNA form, the CDR3 reads TGTACCATCAGTGAGCTACCAGGAGATACGCAGTATTTT. It codes for CTISELPGDTQYF.

This clonotype was recorded at least ten times. The chain couples TRBV4-1 to TRBJ2-1; 8 nucleotides agree with TRBD1. Per the germline V gene, CDR1 is MGHRA and CDR2 is YSYEKL. J lost 5 bases, V lost 0 bases, and 3 bases had no gene match. This CDR3 contains 15 residues. CDR3 DNA sequence: TGCGCCAGCAGCCAAGAGGGGACAGGAGACAATGAGCAGTTCTTC. Translated, it gives CASSQEGTGDNEQFF.

In its sample, this clonotype was seen a few times. This chain uses TRBV7-3 with TRBJ1-2; a weak D match, TRBD1 (6 bases). CDR1 and CDR2 (germline): SGHTA, FQGTGA. This CDR3 region has 15 residues. V was trimmed by 5 bases and J by 4 bases, leaving 17 bases between them. The CDR3 region is CASSASGTSGYGYTF. The CDR3 nucleotides are TGTGCCAGCAGCGCCTCCGGGACATCTGGCTATGGCTACACCTTC.

The chain uses TRBV6-5 and TRBJ2-2; 11 bases match TRBD1. The CDR3 covers 16 residues. Germline assignment: CDR1 MNHEY and CDR2 SVGAGI. Germline trimming cut 4 bases from V and 6 bases from J; bases unmatched to any gene: 7. The CDR3 DNA sequence: TGTGCCAGCAGTTCCCAACCGGGACAGGGGGCCGGGGAGCTGTTTTTT. This encodes CASSSQPGQGAGELFF.

The chain recombines TRBV29-1 with TRBJ2-1; D gene ambiguous. Germline V gene lookup returns CDR1 SQVTM and CDR2 ANQGSEA. This CDR3 has 12 amino acids. V lost 3 bases, J lost 5 bases, and 8 bases lay in between. CDR3 sequence: CSVDIGNNEQFF. The CDR3 nucleotides are TGCAGCGTTGATATCGGCAACAATGAGCAGTTCTTC.

This clonotype was detected only a few times. The chain joins TRBV27 to TRBJ1-1; D uncertain. V was clipped by 6 bases and J by 5 bases, with 16 bases between them. Germline V gives CDR1 MNHEY, CDR2 SMNVEV (reference sequence). The CDR3 totals 14 residues. In DNA form, the CDR3 reads TGTGCCAGCAGCCCGGGTCAGGCCGGGACTGAAGCTTTCTTT. Its protein is CASSPGQAGTEAFF.

A few counts support this clonotype. This chain joins TRBV2 and TRBJ2-1; 14 nucleotides align to TRBD2. Germline V gives CDR1 SNHLY, CDR2 FYNNEI. The ends lost 8 bases at V and 6 bases at J; junction bases unmatched: 6. The CDR3 is 15 residues long. In DNA, the CDR3 is TGTGCCAGCTGGGGACTAGCGGGGGAGCGCAATGAGCAGTTCTTC. It codes for CASWGLAGERNEQFF. The full variable domain, completed using reference TRBV2 and TRBJ2-1, is EPEVTQTPSHQVTQMGQEVILRCVPISNHLYFYWYRQILGQKVEFLVSFYNNEISEKSEIFDDQFSVERPDGSNFTLKIRSTKLEDSAMYFCASWGLAGERNEQFFGPGTRLTVL.

The V gene is TRBV6-2 or TRBV6-3, the J gene TRBJ2-1; 7 nucleotides align to TRBD2. The CDR3 sequence is 15 residues long. The trim removed 5 bases at V and 4 bases at J, leaving 8 bases unmatched. In germline, CDR1 is MNHEY, CDR2 SVGEGT. This CDR3 reads CASSPWGGGYNEQFF. CDR3 nucleotides: TGTGCCAGCAGTCCCTGGGGGGGGGGGTACAATGAGCAGTTCTTC.

The chain uses TRBV19 and TRBJ1-1; 8 nucleotides agree with TRBD1. The CDR3 totals 14 residues. Germline assignment: CDR1 LNHDA and CDR2 SQIVND (reference sequence). The V segment lost 2 bases and the J segment 3 bases; nucleotides outside the gene matches: 2. CDR3 loop: CASSISGGDTEAFF. The CDR3 DNA follows: TGTGCCAGTAGTATATCAGGGGGCGACACTGAAGCTTTCTTT.

The chain has TRBV20-1 and TRBJ1-5; D gene uncertain. The CDR3 runs to 15 residues. Germline assignment: CDR1 DFQATT and CDR2 SNEGSKA (reference sequence). Trimming took off 2 bases at V and 0 bases at J, with 11 bases between the two ends. CDR3 protein: CSARIQGNSNQPQHF. CDR3 nucleotides: TGCAGTGCTAGAATACAAGGTAATAGCAATCAGCCCCAGCATTTT.